The 14 T cell receptor beta chains reported below all come from one sample, sequenced in a study of molecular identifiers for immune sequencing clone quantification. Via MiXCR, TCRdb re-called the PCR reads, giving one row per CDR3 protein. Of about 300,000 distinct CDR3 sequences listed, 20% to 25% are singletons. The specimen sequenced was naive CD8+ T cells from blood, with Jurkat cell RNA spiked in. Subset given: FACS-sorted CD8+CD4-CCR7+CD45RA+ naive T cells. The receptors come from a human donor in good health. Some libraries in this study had Jurkat cell RNA spiked in.

The sample holds many counts of this clonotype. The rearrangement joins TRBV11-3 to TRBJ2-7, with D possibly being TRBD1 (5 bases). V gave up 5 bases and J gave up 7 bases, with 21 bases separating them. This CDR3 is built from 15 residues. CDR1 and CDR2 (germline): SGHNT, YENEEA. The CDR3 spells CASSLGVGAPGEQYF. In DNA form, the CDR3 reads TGTGCCAGCAGCCTAGGGGTTGGGGCTCCAGGGGAGCAGTACTTC.

This clonotype came up many times. The chain carries TRBV24-1 and TRBJ2-3; TRBD2 might be the D (6 bases). Germline assignment: CDR1 KGHDR and CDR2 SFDVKD. V lost 4 bases, J lost 0 bases, and 13 bases lay in between. The CDR3 has 16 residues. The CDR3 DNA sequence: TGTGCCACCAGTGACTACCCTGGGACTAGCACAGATACGCAGTATTTT. It codes for CATSDYPGTSTDTQYF.

About this clonotype: One end of the junction is discordant with germline, which a read error may explain. The chain combines TRBV27 with TRBJ2-1, with D possibly TRBD1 on 6 matching bases. The CDR3 length is 15 residues. CDR1 is MNHEY, CDR2 SMNVEV, per germline (reference sequence). This CDR3 reads CASSFQGPSYNEQSF. The CDR3 nucleotides read TGTGCCAGCAGTTTCCAGGGGCCCTCCTACAATGAGCAGTCCTTC.

To note about this clonotype: This may be a read error, as it is one base from a much larger clone. This chain links TRBV9 with TRBJ2-5, with TRBD2 matching over 11 bases. Germline V gene lookup returns CDR1 SGDLS and CDR2 YYNGEE. The ends lost 4 bases at V and 9 bases at J; junction bases unmatched: 11. This CDR3 contains 15 residues. In DNA, the CDR3 is TGTGCCAGCAGCTCGGGACTAGCGGTGATGGAGGCCCAGTACTTC. Translation gives CASSSGLAVMEAQYF. Full variable domain (outside the CDR3, taken from reference TRBV9 and TRBJ2-5): DSGVTQTPKHLITATGQRVTLRCSPRSGDLSVYWYQQSLDQGLQFLIQYYNGEERAKGNILERFSAQQFPDLHSELNLSSLELGDSALYFCASSSGLAVMEAQYFGPGTRLLVL.

The chain links TRBV6-2 or TRBV6-3 to TRBJ2-7; 9 bases fit TRBD2. Germline CDR1 MNHEY, CDR2 SVGEGT. The CDR3 is 15 residues long. The trim removed 7 bases at V and 0 bases at J, leaving 7 bases unmatched. This chain's CDR3 is CASMESGRLSYEQYF. The CDR3 DNA reads as TGTGCCAGCATGGAGAGCGGGAGGCTCTCCTACGAGCAGTACTTC.

Comment on this clonotype: With a much larger clone just one base away, this may be a read error. The V and J genes are TRBV5-3 and TRBJ2-6, with 12 nucleotides matching TRBD2. TRBV5-3 is marked as an open reading frame, function uncertain. The CDR3 totals 19 residues. The CDR3 here is CASSPRLAGAISGANVPTF. The CDR3 DNA sequence: TGTGCCAGCAGCCCCAGACTAGCGGGGGCGATCTCTGGGGCCAACGTCCCGACTTTC.

This clonotype was detected only a few times. V is TRBV12-3 or TRBV12-4 and J is TRBJ2-3; perhaps TRBD1 as D (6 bases). V dropped 3 bases and J dropped 8 bases, with 9 bases sitting between them. The CDR3 extends over 12 amino acids. As DNA, the CDR3 is TGTGCCAGCAGTTTGGGGGCGGTTACGCAGTATTTT. This sequence encodes CASSLGAVTQYF.

The chain employs TRBV7-9 and TRBJ2-3; D not certain. V was pared by 7 bases and J by 4 bases, with 15 bases between. Germline values: CDR1 SEHNR, CDR2 FQNEAQ (reference sequence). The CDR3 runs to 14 residues. CDR3 protein: CASNTPLYPDTQYF. The DNA for the CDR3 is TGTGCCAGCAACACACCACTCTACCCAGATACGCAGTATTTT.

A note on this clonotype: A much bigger clone sits one base away, suggesting this may be a read error. The rearrangement links TRBV9 to TRBJ2-6, with D unresolved. The CDR3 is 18 amino acids. Germline-derived CDR1 and CDR2 are SGDLS and YYNGEE. V lost 0 bases and J 0 bases, leaving 13 bases between the germline ends. The CDR3 nucleotides read TGTGCCAGCAGCGTAGAGTCCGAGAGGAGCTCTGGGGCCAACGTCCTGACTTTC. Translation: CASSVESERSSGANVLTF.

There are many counts of this clonotype. This chain uses TRBV6-5 with TRBJ1-1; D unclear. CDR1 is MNHEY and CDR2 is SVGAGI in the germline V gene. The CDR3 runs to 13 residues. Trimming pared 4 bases from V and 5 bases from J, leaving 11 bases between. CDR3 sequence: CASSLKGTTEAFF. CDR3 in DNA: TGTGCCAGCAGTTTAAAGGGTACTACTGAAGCTTTCTTT.

This clonotype was seen repeatedly, ten times or more. V is TRBV27 and J is TRBJ1-1; a possible D gene is TRBD1 (6 bases). Germline loops: CDR1 MNHEY, CDR2 SMNVEV (reference sequence). Deletions cut 5 bases from V and 11 bases from J, with 12 bases between. This CDR3 has 11 residues. This chain's CDR3 is CASSATGVAFF. CDR3 nucleotide sequence: TGTGCCAGCAGTGCGACAGGAGTGGCTTTCTTT.

Regarding this clonotype: This may come from a read error, since a much larger clone is one base off. The chain combines TRBV29-1 with TRBJ2-3; no firm D call. Trimming cost V 3 bases and J 12 bases, with 10 bases left between them. Germline V gene data show CDR1 as SQVTM and CDR2 as ANQGSEA. CDR3 length: 10 amino acids. The CDR3 DNA follows: TGCAGCGTTGACGACCGACAACAGTATTTT. Protein product: CSVDDRQQYF.

This clonotype was detected ten times or more. The V call is TRBV27, the J call TRBJ2-5, with D possibly being TRBD2 (6 bases). Germline lookup yields CDR1 MNHEY and CDR2 SMNVEV (reference sequence). CDR3 size: 15 residues. V was shortened by 1 base and J by 1 base, with 10 bases between the two germline ends. CDR3 sequence: CASSLLGGGQETQYF. The CDR3 coding sequence is TGTGCCAGCAGTTTATTGGGGGGTGGCCAAGAGACCCAGTACTTC.

The table lists this clonotype with a few counts. The chain joins TRBV10-3 to TRBJ2-7; the D is unclear. Trimming took 5 bases from V and 0 from J, leaving 11 bases between them. The CDR3 has 14 amino acids. Germline V CDR1 and CDR2: ENHRY, SYGVKD. CDR3 bases: TGTGCCATCAGTACTCCGCCCAACTCCTACGAGCAGTACTTC. Translated: CAISTPPNSYEQYF.